What follows is one TCR beta chain and its context. The entry originates in a study of T cell responses to AZD1222 COVID-19 vaccine. Sequencing used immunoSEQ multiplex PCR; TCRdb keeps in-frame clones, though not all of them. Among roughly 85,000 clones listed, over 75% were seen once. The germline CDR1 and CDR2 sequences are SGHTA and FQGTGA. The germline V and J ends were trimmed by 0 bases and 1 base, with 10 bases remaining between them. CDR3 length equals 15 residues. This receptor was identified in an adult in good health. The chain carries TRBV7-3 and TRBJ2-7, with D perhaps being TRBD1 or TRBD2 (5 bases each). The sequencing used peripheral blood, collected on day 0 of MenACWY control vaccination. CDR3 amino acids: CASSLTPGSSYEQYF. As DNA, the CDR3 is TGTGCCAGCAGCTTAACTCCAGGGAGTTCCTACGAGCAGTACTTC.